This T cell receptor beta chain is drawn from a study of blood T cell repertoires in COVID-19. The wider study: There were acute and convalescent COVID-19 samples, and they came from the United States, Italy and Spain. T cells, B-cell-depleted T cells, or PBMCs supplied cDNA or gDNA.

Original methodology: Quantification of nucleated cells was approximated via reference gene primer amplification. The protocol was immunoSEQ multiplex PCR, while the TCRdb copy is restricted to in-frame clones and leaves out a portion. V and J calls and clone size are copied from that table; D and trimming were computed from the DNA. Of about 150,000 clones listed, roughly 89% were seen once; the top ten hold over 0.8%. The CDR3 sequence is 14 residues long. Germline CDR1 reads MNHNS; CDR2 reads SASEGT. Trimming pared 4 bases from V and 3 bases from J, leaving 12 bases between. J is TRBJ1-1 and V is TRBV6-1; possibly TRBD1 for D (6 bases). This receptor was obtained from a woman aged 45-59 years with acute or convalescent COVID-19. Sequenced input: peripheral blood. The CDR3 DNA reads TGTGCCAGCAGTGGAGCGGACAGCTACACTGAAGCTTTCTTT. It specifies CASSGADSYTEAFF.